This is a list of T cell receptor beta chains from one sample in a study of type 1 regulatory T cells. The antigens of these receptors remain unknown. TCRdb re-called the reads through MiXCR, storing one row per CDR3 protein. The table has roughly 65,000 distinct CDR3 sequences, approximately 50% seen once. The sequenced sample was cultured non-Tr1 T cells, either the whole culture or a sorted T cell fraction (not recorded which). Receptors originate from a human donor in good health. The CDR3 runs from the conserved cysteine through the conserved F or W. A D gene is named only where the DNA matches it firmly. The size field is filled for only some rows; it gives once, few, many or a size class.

DNA: TGTGCCAGCAGGAGGGGAGCTATCACAGATACGCAGTATTTT; CDR3: CASRRGAITDTQYF; length: 14; V: TRBV6-2/TRBV6-3; size: -; J: TRBJ2-3; D: -
DNA: TGCGCCAGCAGCCCAGCTCGGGAGAGCTCTGGAAACACCATATATTTT; CDR3: CASSPARESSGNTIYF; length: 16; V: TRBV5-1; size: -; J: TRBJ1-3; D: -
DNA: TGCAGTGCTAGAGGTCTACTTCTTAACTCCTACAATGAGCAGTTCTTC; CDR3: CSARGLLLNSYNEQFF; length: 16; V: TRBV20-1; size: -; J: TRBJ2-1; D: -
DNA: TGTGCCAGCAGTTACCCTGGGACACATAACGCCTATGGCTACACCTTC; CDR3: CASSYPGTHNAYGYTF; length: 16; V: TRBV6-2/TRBV6-3; size: -; J: TRBJ1-2; D: -
DNA: TGTGCCAGCACCACCGCCGCCAGGGCCCTCTACGAGCAGTACTTC; CDR3: CASTTAARALYEQYF; length: 15; V: TRBV6-2/TRBV6-3; size: -; J: TRBJ2-7; D: -
DNA: TGCAGTGCTAGAGATCTTCAGGGGAAAAGCAATCAGCCCCAGCATTTT; CDR3: CSARDLQGKSNQPQHF; length: 16; V: TRBV20-1; size: -; J: TRBJ1-5; D: -
DNA: TGTGCCACCAGTGGGTCGAAGGACAGGGGGCGGCCTGAAGCTTTCTTT; CDR3: CATSGSKDRGRPEAFF; length: 16; V: TRBV24-1; size: -; J: TRBJ1-1; D: TRBD1
DNA: TGTGCCAGCAGCCCACAAGAGAACACTGAAGCTTTCTTT; CDR3: CASSPQENTEAFF; length: 13; V: TRBV7-3; size: few; J: TRBJ1-1; D: -
DNA: TGTGCCAGCAGCCCCCCCAGACAGGGTATCAACACTGAAGCTTTCTTT; CDR3: CASSPPRQGINTEAFF; length: 16; V: TRBV6-2/TRBV6-3; size: once; J: TRBJ1-1; D: TRBD1
DNA: TGTGCCAGCAGTTCCTACTCAACTAATGAAAAACTGTTTTTT; CDR3: CASSSYSTNEKLFF; length: 14; V: TRBV28; size: -; J: TRBJ1-4; D: -
DNA: TGTGCCAGCAGCCCCTCAGGGAACACTGAAGCTTTCTTT; CDR3: CASSPSGNTEAFF; length: 13; V: TRBV12-3/TRBV12-4; size: -; J: TRBJ1-1; D: -
DNA: TGCGCCAGCAGCACGGGACAGGGGGCTGGCGGGGAGCTGTTTTTT; CDR3: CASSTGQGAGGELFF; length: 15; V: TRBV5-1; size: few; J: TRBJ2-2; D: TRBD1
DNA: TGTGCCAGCAGTTTCGGGGCTTACAATCAGCCCCAGCATTTT; CDR3: CASSFGAYNQPQHF; length: 14; V: TRBV6-2/TRBV6-3; size: -; J: TRBJ1-5; D: -
DNA: TGTGCCAGCAGTTCACCTGACGGAGCCATCACAGATACGCAGTATTTT; CDR3: CASSSPDGAITDTQYF; length: 16; V: TRBV6-1; size: -; J: TRBJ2-3; D: -
DNA: TGCAGCCCCGAGGTCGGCGAGACCCAGTACTTC; CDR3: CSPEVGETQYF; length: 11; V: TRBV20-1; size: few; J: TRBJ2-5; D: -
DNA: TGCGCCAGCAGTCTTACTAGCGGGGGAGTCTACGAGCAGTACTTC; CDR3: CASSLTSGGVYEQYF; length: 15; V: TRBV10-2; size: many; J: TRBJ2-7; D: TRBD2
DNA: TGCGCCAGCAGTGAGCGACCAGGGGAAGGGACCCAGTACTTC; CDR3: CASSERPGEGTQYF; length: 14; V: TRBV10-2; size: -; J: TRBJ2-5; D: -
DNA: TGTGCCAGCAGCGTAGAACGGTGGCAGGGAACAGATACGCAGTATTTT; CDR3: CASSVERWQGTDTQYF; length: 16; V: TRBV9; size: -; J: TRBJ2-3; D: -
DNA: TGCGCCAGCAGCTTGGTAGCGGCAGGCACCGGGGAGCTGTTTTTT; CDR3: CASSLVAAGTGELFF; length: 15; V: TRBV5-1; size: few; J: TRBJ2-2; D: -
DNA: TGTGCCAGCAACGGTCGCTCCAACACTGAAGCTTTCTTT; CDR3: CASNGRSNTEAFF; length: 13; V: TRBV27; size: -; J: TRBJ1-1; D: -
DNA: TGCGCCAGCAGCTTGGGAGGACAGGATAATGAAAAACTGTTTTTT; CDR3: CASSLGGQDNEKLFF; length: 15; V: TRBV5-1; size: few; J: TRBJ1-4; D: TRBD1
DNA: TGTGCCAGCAGCCCCGGACAGGGATTCACAGATACGCAGTATTTT; CDR3: CASSPGQGFTDTQYF; length: 15; V: TRBV7-2; size: many; J: TRBJ2-3; D: TRBD1
DNA: TGTGCCAGCAGCGTAGAAGGCGCCAGCTCCTATAATTCACCCCTCCACTTT; CDR3: CASSVEGASSYNSPLHF; length: 17; V: TRBV9; size: -; J: TRBJ1-6; D: -
DNA: TGTGCCAGCAGCCTGGCCGGACAGGGGGCCGGGCAGCCCCAGCATTTT; CDR3: CASSLAGQGAGQPQHF; length: 16; V: TRBV7-9; size: few; J: TRBJ1-5; D: TRBD1
DNA: TGTGCCAGCAGTAACGCAGGGCGGGTCGACGAGCAGTACTTC; CDR3: CASSNAGRVDEQYF; length: 14; V: TRBV28; size: -; J: TRBJ2-7; D: -
DNA: TGTGCCAGCAGCCCCTTCGACAGGGCCACTGAAGCTTTCTTT; CDR3: CASSPFDRATEAFF; length: 14; V: TRBV5-5; size: many; J: TRBJ1-1; D: TRBD1
DNA: TGTGCCAGTAGTCCGCTAGAAACCACAGATACGCAGTATTTT; CDR3: CASSPLETTDTQYF; length: 14; V: TRBV19; size: -; J: TRBJ2-3; D: -
DNA: TGTGCCAGCAGCCAAGAAATAACAGGGAACTATGGCTACACCTTC; CDR3: CASSQEITGNYGYTF; length: 15; V: TRBV4-2; size: -; J: TRBJ1-2; D: -
DNA: TGCAGTGCTAGCAGAGATGGGAACACTGAAGCTTTCTTT; CDR3: CSASRDGNTEAFF; length: 13; V: TRBV20-1; size: -; J: TRBJ1-1; D: -
DNA: TGTGCCAGCAGTGTCCAGCGGGGAGCGAACACCGGGGAGCTGTTTTTT; CDR3: CASSVQRGANTGELFF; length: 16; V: TRBV2; size: -; J: TRBJ2-2; D: TRBD2
DNA: TGCGCCAGCAGCCAAGAGACAGTAGTGAACACTGAAGCTTTCTTT; CDR3: CASSQETVVNTEAFF; length: 15; V: TRBV4-1; size: many; J: TRBJ1-1; D: -
DNA: TGTGCCAGTACCCAGGGGGCGGACGCCGTATCCTATGGCTACACCTTC; CDR3: CASTQGADAVSYGYTF; length: 16; V: TRBV19; size: few; J: TRBJ1-2; D: TRBD1
DNA: TGCAGTGCTAGAGATAGTCGGACAGTGACTAACTATGGCTACACCTTC; CDR3: CSARDSRTVTNYGYTF; length: 16; V: TRBV20-1; size: -; J: TRBJ1-2; D: -
DNA: TGTGCCAGCACTAATCCTGGGACAGGCGCAGGGGCAGCTTTCTTT; CDR3: CASTNPGTGAGAAFF; length: 15; V: TRBV6-1; size: -; J: TRBJ1-1; D: TRBD1
DNA: TGTGCCAGCAGCTTAAAGGCCAGGGCGGGCACTGAAGCTTTCTTT; CDR3: CASSLKARAGTEAFF; length: 15; V: TRBV7-2; size: medium-sized; J: TRBJ1-1; D: -
DNA: TGTGCCAGCAGCTCGACGACAGCGAACACCGGGGAGCTGTTTTTT; CDR3: CASSSTTANTGELFF; length: 15; V: TRBV7-2; size: -; J: TRBJ2-2; D: -
DNA: TGTGCCAGCAGTGAAAGTCTGGGAGGGGAGACCCAGTACTTC; CDR3: CASSESLGGETQYF; length: 14; V: TRBV2; size: many; J: TRBJ2-5; D: TRBD2
DNA: TGTGCCAGCAGTACCCGGACGGTAATGAACACTGAAGCTTTCTTT; CDR3: CASSTRTVMNTEAFF; length: 15; V: TRBV6-6; size: -; J: TRBJ1-1; D: -
DNA: TGTGCCAGCAGCCTGACCGGGACAGGCTCCTACGAGCAGTACTTC; CDR3: CASSLTGTGSYEQYF; length: 15; V: TRBV5-6; size: few; J: TRBJ2-7; D: TRBD1
DNA: TGCGCCAGCAGCGGTTACGGGACAGCCAACACCGGGGAGCTGTTTTTT; CDR3: CASSGYGTANTGELFF; length: 16; V: TRBV5-1; size: -; J: TRBJ2-2; D: TRBD1
DNA: TGTGCCAGCAGCGTAGGGCCAGCGGGGGGGCAAGAGACCCAGTACTTC; CDR3: CASSVGPAGGQETQYF; length: 16; V: TRBV9; size: few; J: TRBJ2-5; D: TRBD2
DNA: TGTGCCAGCAGCTCTTTTTCGGAGGGCACTGAAGCTTTCTTT; CDR3: CASSSFSEGTEAFF; length: 14; V: TRBV3-1; size: -; J: TRBJ1-1; D: -
DNA: TGCGCCAGCAGCTCGTACGCTGGGACAGGGGCAGGAAACACCATATATTTT; CDR3: CASSSYAGTGAGNTIYF; length: 17; V: TRBV5-1; size: few; J: TRBJ1-3; D: TRBD1
DNA: TGCAGTGTATGGGGCGGCGGGGTAGGAGAGACCCAGTACTTC; CDR3: CSVWGGGVGETQYF; length: 14; V: TRBV20-1; size: -; J: TRBJ2-5; D: -
DNA: TGTGCCAGCAGCTTGGAGTCCTACTATGGCTACACCTTC; CDR3: CASSLESYYGYTF; length: 13; V: TRBV5-4; size: -; J: TRBJ1-2; D: -
DNA: TGTGCCAGCAGCTTAGAGTACGAGCAGTACTTC; CDR3: CASSLEYEQYF; length: 11; V: TRBV7-9; size: -; J: TRBJ2-7; D: -
DNA: TGCAGTGCTAGGGGGCCGGGACTAGCGGGATACAATGAGCAGTTCTTC; CDR3: CSARGPGLAGYNEQFF; length: 16; V: TRBV20-1; size: once; J: TRBJ2-1; D: TRBD2
DNA: TGCAGCGCCCGGACAGGGGGCGTGCATGGCTACACCTTC; CDR3: CSARTGGVHGYTF; length: 13; V: TRBV29-1; size: -; J: TRBJ1-2; D: TRBD1
DNA: TGTGCCAGCAGTTTAGGAGCGGGGGGGCGGGGAGATACGCAGTATTTT; CDR3: CASSLGAGGRGDTQYF; length: 16; V: TRBV12-3/TRBV12-4; size: -; J: TRBJ2-3; D: TRBD2
DNA: TGCGCCAGCAGCTTGGGGGACAGGCCTCGCGAAAAACTGTTTTTT; CDR3: CASSLGDRPREKLFF; length: 15; V: TRBV5-1; size: -; J: TRBJ1-4; D: TRBD1